These 14 T cell receptor beta chains were all obtained from the same sample, sequenced in a study of cytomegalovirus exposure and HLA in healthy donors. PCR primers comprised 60 Vbeta and 13 Jbeta primers. Libraries were prepared by immunoSEQ multiplex PCR; TCRdb keeps only in-frame clonotypes and omits some of them. The table lists 110,000 to 150,000 clones, 80% of them singletons, with around 4.4% in the top ten. The specimen sequenced was PBMCs. The receptors shown here come from a man between 35 and 55 years old in good health and CMV-seronegative.

The chain is built from TRBV7-9 and TRBJ2-7, with 8 bases that match TRBD2. CDR3 size: 14 residues. Per the germline V gene, CDR1 is SEHNR and CDR2 is FQNEAQ (reference sequence). J was trimmed by 4 bases and V by 5 bases; bases with no gene match: 7. CDR3 sequence: CASSPAGALYEQYF. In DNA, the CDR3 is TGTGCCAGCAGCCCAGCGGGGGCCCTTTACGAGCAGTACTTC.

Concerning this clone: The junction departs from germline at one end; a sequencing error may be responsible. The chain links TRBV10-1 to TRBJ2-1, with 8 bases lining up with TRBD2. CDR1 and CDR2 (germline): WNHNN, SYGVQD (reference sequence). The CDR3 totals 13 residues. This CDR3 is CARSDQRGNEQFF. Here the CDR3 DNA reads TGCGCCAGAAGTGATCAGCGGGGGAATGAGCAGTTCTTC.

The chain recombines TRBV7-9 with TRBJ1-1; D might be TRBD1 (5 bases). CDR3 length: 16 residues. Germline V gene sequence: CDR1 SEHNR, CDR2 FQNEAQ (reference sequence). V gave up 4 bases and J gave up 2 bases, with 17 bases separating them. The CDR3 loop reads CASSSPGAGLNTEAFF. As DNA, the CDR3 is TGTGCCAGCAGCTCACCCGGCGCGGGACTTAACACTGAAGCTTTCTTT.

This clone was recorded only once. This chain uses TRBV2 with TRBJ1-1; perhaps TRBD1 as D (5 bases). The ends were cut back, 2 bases at V and 3 bases at J, with 22 bases in the middle. The CDR3 loop spans 18 amino acids. CDR1 and CDR2 from the germline V gene are SNHLY and FYNNEI. This CDR3 reads CASSERNLRGGSYTEAFF. CDR3 DNA sequence: TGTGCCAGCAGTGAACGAAATCTCCGGGGGGGAAGTTACACTGAAGCTTTCTTT.

The V call is TRBV6-5, the J call TRBJ1-2; 7 nucleotides line up with TRBD1. The CDR3 length is 11 residues. Germline values: CDR1 MNHEY, CDR2 SVGAGI. V dropped 4 bases and J dropped 7; count of bases not matched to a gene: 0. CDR3 coding DNA: TGTGCCAGCAGTTCAGGGGGTGGCTACACCTTC. Residues: CASSSGGGYTF.

The chain uses TRBV5-1 and TRBJ2-1; TRBD2 aligns across 9 bases. Per the germline V gene, CDR1 is SGHRS and CDR2 is YFSETQ. The ends lost 0 bases at V and 6 bases at J; junction bases unmatched: 7. The CDR3 sequence is 16 residues long. The CDR3 loop reads CASSLAGGGASNEQFF. The CDR3 bases are TGCGCCAGCAGCTTGGCCGGCGGGGGGGCCTCCAATGAGCAGTTCTTC. The full variable domain, rest sourced from reference TRBV5-1 and TRBJ2-1, is KAGVTQTPRYLIKTRGQQVTLSCSPISGHRSVSWYQQTPGQGLQFLFEYFSETQRNKGNFPGRFSGRQFSNSRSEMNVSTLELGDSALYLCASSLAGGGASNEQFFGPGTRLTVL.

V gene TRBV28 combines with J gene TRBJ1-4; 11 bases map to TRBD1. V trimming: 6 bases; J trimming: 5 bases; junction bases outside the gene matches: 2. Germline loops: CDR1 MDHEN, CDR2 SYDVKM. The CDR3 runs to 14 residues. DNA for the CDR3: TGTGCCAGCAGAGGACAGGGGGCGAATGAAAAACTGTTTTTT. Its protein is CASRGQGANEKLFF.

The chain uses TRBV30 and TRBJ1-5; D is possibly TRBD1 (6 bases). Germline CDR1 is GTSNPN and CDR2 is SVGIG (reference sequence). V was cut by 2 bases and J by 15 bases, with 26 bases left in between. This CDR3 comprises 15 residues. The CDR3 sequence: CAWSWQGKGDVVRHF. The CDR3 DNA sequence: TGTGCCTGGAGTTGGCAGGGGAAAGGTGACGTTGTACGGCATTTT.

This sequence joins TRBV27 and TRBJ2-3; the match to TRBD2 covers 15 bases. This CDR3 contains 18 residues. Unmatched junction bases numbered 11, after V lost 4 bases and J lost 6 bases. The germline gives CDR1 MNHEY, CDR2 SMNVEV (reference sequence). This CDR3 reads CASSSWGLAGGSGDTQYF. CDR3 sequence (DNA): TGTGCCAGCAGTTCATGGGGACTAGCGGGGGGATCAGGGGATACGCAGTATTTT.

The rearrangement links TRBV10-1 to TRBJ1-6; TRBD1 aligns across 7 bases. Per the germline V gene, CDR1 is WNHNN and CDR2 is SYGVQD (reference sequence). With 8 bases clipped from V and 0 bases from J, the junction kept 7 bases outside the gene matches. The CDR3 consists of 16 residues. The CDR3: CASDRESGSYNSPLHF. DNA of the CDR3: TGCGCCAGCGACAGGGAGTCGGGCTCCTATAATTCACCCCTCCACTTT.

V and J are TRBV10-1 and TRBJ2-1; TRBD2 agrees at 10 bases. V shed 2 bases, J shed 6 bases, and the junction held 4 bases outside the gene matches. Germline V gives CDR1 WNHNN, CDR2 SYGVQD (reference sequence). The CDR3 covers 15 residues. The chain's CDR3 is CASSERTSGLNEQFF. The CDR3 region has the DNA TGCGCCAGCAGTGAGAGGACTAGCGGACTCAATGAGCAGTTCTTC.

This clone occurred once. The V call is TRBV2, the J call TRBJ1-5; TRBD1 matches at 10 bases. V dropped 6 bases and J dropped 7; count of bases not matched to a gene: 6. Germline values: CDR1 SNHLY, CDR2 FYNNEI. The CDR3 has 14 residues. In DNA form, the CDR3 reads TGTGCCAGCAGGACAGGGGGCGGGGGACAGCCCCAGCATTTT. Translation: CASRTGGGGQPQHF.

V is TRBV14 and J is TRBJ2-3; 7 positions match TRBD2. The V and J ends lost 6 bases and 1 base, in that order; junction bases with no gene match: 19. There are 19 residues in the CDR3. CDR1 and CDR2 from the germline V gene are SGHDN and FVKESK. CDR3 DNA sequence: TGTGCCAGCAGTCCGGAAGCGGGGATTTTTCTTTTACGCACAGATACGCAGTATTTT. This codes for CASSPEAGIFLLRTDTQYF.

The V and J genes are TRBV4-3 and TRBJ1-1; D not certain. The germline V gene encodes CDR1 LGHNA and CDR2 YSLEER. Trimming cost V 0 bases and J 2 bases, with 10 bases left between them. The CDR3 spans 15 residues. The CDR3 reads CASSQEQTINTEAFF. CDR3 in DNA: TGCGCCAGCAGCCAAGAACAAACGATAAACACTGAAGCTTTCTTT.